These T cell receptor beta chains were read from a single sample in a study of cytomegalovirus exposure and HLA in healthy donors. Some clones are missing from TCRdb's copy, which holds only in-frame ones; the method was immunoSEQ multiplex PCR. Of about 190,000 clones in the sample, 84% were seen once. Sequenced sample: PBMCs. These TCRs come from a boy aged 10-17 years in good health and CMV-seronegative. Both conserved end residues are part of each CDR3. D genes are given only for firm matches. Size is omitted from some rows. Given values are once, few, many or a class for expanded clones.

TRBV7-9,.,TRBD1,TRBJ1-1,CASSYSGGTGWNTEAFF,TGTGCCAGCAGCTATTCAGGAGGGACAGGGTGGAACACTGAAGCTTTCTTT
TRBV5-6,.,.,TRBJ2-7,CASSLANSYEQYF,TGTGCCAGCAGCTTGGCCAACTCCTACGAGCAGTACTTC
TRBV4-1,.,TRBD1,TRBJ1-4,CASSRPGQGKLNEKLFF,TGCGCCAGCAGCCGACCGGGACAGGGAAAGCTTAATGAAAAACTGTTTTTT
TRBV5-6,.,TRBD2,TRBJ2-5,CASSFRGPGRAGRRETQYF,TGTGCCAGCAGCTTCCGGGGTCCAGGGAGAGCGGGGAGGAGGGAGACCCAGTACTTC
TRBV14,.,.,TRBJ1-2,CASSPDRLYGYTF,TGTGCCAGCAGCCCTGACAGACTCTATGGCTACACCTTC
TRBV2,once,TRBD1,TRBJ2-2,CASSERTGGRSGELFF,TGTGCCAGCAGTGAAAGGACAGGGGGCCGGTCCGGGGAGCTGTTTTTT
TRBV19,few,TRBD1,TRBJ1-5,CASSVPLTGGTQPQHF,TGTGCCAGTAGTGTGCCTCTGACAGGGGGAACTCAGCCCCAGCATTTT
TRBV27,few,.,TRBJ1-1,CASRTGTEAFF,TGTGCCAGCAGGACGGGTACTGAAGCTTTCTTT
TRBV6-1,.,.,TRBJ1-2,CASSGGGTFYGYTF,TGTGCCAGCAGTGGGGGGGGTACCTTCTATGGCTACACCTTC
TRBV9,.,TRBD1,TRBJ2-7,CASSVAGGREQYF,TGTGCCAGCAGCGTAGCAGGGGGCAGGGAGCAGTACTTC
TRBV25-1,.,.,TRBJ1-2,CASSESDAYGYTF,TGTGCCAGCAGTGAATCAGATGCCTATGGCTACACCTTC
TRBV5-4,.,.,TRBJ2-7,CASSTDKSYEQYF,TGTGCCAGCAGTACGGACAAGTCCTACGAGCAGTACTTC
TRBV6-5,.,.,TRBJ1-1,CASSRQDTRAFF,TGTGCCAGCAGCCGACAGGATACTAGAGCTTTCTTT
TRBV9,.,TRBD2,TRBJ2-3,CASSVGVRRASGVYTDTQYF,TGTGCCAGCAGCGTAGGAGTGCGGAGGGCTAGCGGGGTATACACAGATACGCAGTATTTT
TRBV30,.,.,TRBJ2-7,CAWSLSSVPYEQYF,TGTGCCTGGAGCTTAAGCAGCGTTCCCTACGAGCAGTACTTC
TRBV6-5,.,.,TRBJ1-1,CASRNPLTEAFF,TGTGCCAGCAGAAATCCCCTCACTGAAGCTTTCTTT
TRBV5-4,.,TRBD1,TRBJ1-4,CASSRDRGFEKLFF,TGTGCCAGCAGCCGGGACAGGGGTTTTGAAAAACTGTTTTTT
TRBV7-8,.,.,TRBJ2-7,CASSLRGGGYEQYF,TGTGCCAGCAGCTTACGGGGAGGGGGCTACGAGCAGTACTTC
TRBV10-3,.,TRBD1,TRBJ1-2,CAISEDRGYGYTF,TGTGCCATCAGTGAGGACAGGGGCTATGGCTACACCTTC
TRBV10-3,.,.,TRBJ1-6,CAISESNPYGSPLHF,TGTGCCATCAGTGAGTCGAATCCCTACGGTTCACCCCTCCACTTT
TRBV5-1,.,.,TRBJ1-6,CASSVTPGHSSPLHF,TGCGCCAGCAGCGTGACGCCGGGACATTCTTCACCCCTCCACTTT
TRBV11-3,.,.,TRBJ2-1,CASSISRASSEQFF,TGTGCCAGCAGCATTAGCAGGGCCTCGTCAGAGCAGTTCTTC
TRBV9,.,TRBD1,TRBJ2-1,CASSVGQGTPEQFF,TGTGCCAGCAGCGTAGGACAGGGGACACCTGAGCAGTTCTTC
TRBV25-1,.,.,TRBJ2-7,CASSKSTGTHFEQYF,TGTGCCAGCAGTAAATCCACCGGGACTCATTTCGAGCAGTACTTC
TRBV27,.,TRBD2,TRBJ2-3,CASSLRSGGTKDTQYF,TGTGCCAGCAGTTTACGCAGCGGGGGCACAAAAGATACGCAGTATTTT
TRBV7-2,.,TRBD2,TRBJ2-7,CASSYLAGGPNEQYF,TGTGCCAGCAGCTATCTAGCGGGGGGGCCGAACGAGCAGTACTTC
TRBV7-6,.,.,TRBJ2-5,CASRRIRFTQETQYF,TGTGCCAGCAGGAGAATCAGGTTTACCCAAGAGACCCAGTACTTC
TRBV5-1,.,TRBD1,TRBJ2-7,CASSAGTGEQYF,TGCGCCAGCAGCGCCGGGACAGGCGAGCAGTACTTC